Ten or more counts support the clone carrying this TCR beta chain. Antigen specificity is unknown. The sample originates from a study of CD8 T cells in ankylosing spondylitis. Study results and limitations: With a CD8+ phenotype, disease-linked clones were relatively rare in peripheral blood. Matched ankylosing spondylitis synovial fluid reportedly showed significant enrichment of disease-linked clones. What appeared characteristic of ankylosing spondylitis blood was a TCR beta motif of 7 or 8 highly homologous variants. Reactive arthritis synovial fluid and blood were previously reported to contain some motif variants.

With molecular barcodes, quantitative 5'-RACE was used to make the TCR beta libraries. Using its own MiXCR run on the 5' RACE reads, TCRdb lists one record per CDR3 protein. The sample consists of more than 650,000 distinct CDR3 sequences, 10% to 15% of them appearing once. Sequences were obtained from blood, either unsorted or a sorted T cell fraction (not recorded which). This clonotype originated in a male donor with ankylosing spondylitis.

The CDR3 bases are TGCAGCGTTCTCCTAGCGGGGGACCAAGAGACCCAGTACTTC. It encodes CSVLLAGDQETQYF. This rearrangement joins TRBV29-1 to TRBJ2-5; 10 bases match TRBD2. Germline lookup yields CDR1 SQVTM and CDR2 ANQGSEA. The V and J ends lost 5 bases and 0 bases, in that order; junction bases with no gene match: 3. CDR3 length: 14 residues.